This TCR beta chain was recovered during a study of shared T cell receptors in the human thymus. Repertoires were generated with immunoSEQ multiplex PCR, while TCRdb's copy carries only in-frame clones and drops some. In the table there are more than 550,000 clones, around 87% of which are singletons. This CDR3 spans 14 amino acids. Germline V gives CDR1 GTSNPN, CDR2 SVGIG (reference sequence). Unmatched junction bases numbered 10, after V lost 6 bases and J lost 2 bases. The sample was also reused in another study, on human thymus T cells. In that study: Related studies found that unrelated individuals share highly overlapping thymic repertoires.

Sequencing used thymocytes. The TCR was taken from a boy younger than two with a congenital heart defect. V gene TRBV30 combines with J gene TRBJ2-7; 7 bases are shared with TRBD1. Here the CDR3 reads CACRDSNQTYEQYF. CDR3 nucleotide sequence: TGTGCCTGCAGGGACAGCAACCAGACCTACGAGCAGTACTTC.